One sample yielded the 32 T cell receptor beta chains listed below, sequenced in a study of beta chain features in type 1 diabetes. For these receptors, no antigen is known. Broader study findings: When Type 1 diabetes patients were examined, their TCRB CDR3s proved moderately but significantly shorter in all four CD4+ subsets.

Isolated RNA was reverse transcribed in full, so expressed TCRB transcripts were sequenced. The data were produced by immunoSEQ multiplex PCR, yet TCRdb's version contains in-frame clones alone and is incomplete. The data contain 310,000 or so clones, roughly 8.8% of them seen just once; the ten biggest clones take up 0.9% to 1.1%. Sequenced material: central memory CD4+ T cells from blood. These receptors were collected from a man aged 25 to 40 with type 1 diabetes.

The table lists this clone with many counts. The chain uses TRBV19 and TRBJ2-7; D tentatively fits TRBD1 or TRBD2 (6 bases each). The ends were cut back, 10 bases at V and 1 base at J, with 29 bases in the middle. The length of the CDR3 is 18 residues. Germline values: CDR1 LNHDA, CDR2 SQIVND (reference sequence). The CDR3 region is CANARDKDPFPFSYEQYF. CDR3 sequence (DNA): TGTGCCAACGCGCGGGACAAGGATCCCTTTCCCTTTTCCTACGAGCAGTACTTC.

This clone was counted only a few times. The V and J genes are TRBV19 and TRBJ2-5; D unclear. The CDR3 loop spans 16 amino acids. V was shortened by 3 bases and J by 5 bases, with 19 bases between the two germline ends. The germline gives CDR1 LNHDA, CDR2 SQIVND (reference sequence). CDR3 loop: CASSMKAMGVRETQYF. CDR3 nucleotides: TGTGCCAGTAGTATGAAGGCGATGGGTGTTAGGGAGACCCAGTACTTC.

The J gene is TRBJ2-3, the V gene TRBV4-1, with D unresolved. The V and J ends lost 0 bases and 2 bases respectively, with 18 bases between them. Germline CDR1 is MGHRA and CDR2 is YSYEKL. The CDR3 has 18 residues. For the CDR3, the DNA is TGCGCCAGCAGCCAAGATTTCAGTTTCAGCCTCCTCACAGATACGCAGTATTTT. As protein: CASSQDFSFSLLTDTQYF.

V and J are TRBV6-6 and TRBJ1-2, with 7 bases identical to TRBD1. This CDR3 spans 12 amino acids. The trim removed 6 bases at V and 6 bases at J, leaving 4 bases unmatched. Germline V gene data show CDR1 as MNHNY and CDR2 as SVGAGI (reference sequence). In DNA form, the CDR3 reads TGTGCCAGCAGCCAGGACAGGCATGGCTACACCTTC. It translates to CASSQDRHGYTF.

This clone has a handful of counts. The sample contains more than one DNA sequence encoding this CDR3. The CDR3 reads CASSPPTGNYGYTF. In nucleotides, the CDR3 is TGTGCCAGCTCACCACCGACAGGGAACTATGGCTACACCTTC. The gene calls are TRBV18 and TRBJ1-2; TRBD1 matches at 7 bases. This CDR3 has 14 amino acids. In germline, CDR1 is KGHSH, CDR2 LQKENI. The junction had 0 bases not matched to a gene; V was cut back by 0 bases and J by 2 bases.

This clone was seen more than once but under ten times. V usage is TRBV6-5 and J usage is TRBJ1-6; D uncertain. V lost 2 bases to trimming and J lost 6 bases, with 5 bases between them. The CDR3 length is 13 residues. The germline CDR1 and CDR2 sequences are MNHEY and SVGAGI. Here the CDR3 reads CASSYGSNSPLHF. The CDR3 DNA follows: TGTGCCAGCAGTTACGGCAGTAATTCACCCCTCCACTTT.

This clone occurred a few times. The DNA of the CDR3 is TGTGCCAGCAGTCGGGACTACCGGCGAGATGAGCAGTTCTTC. Translated, it gives CASSRDYRRDEQFF. This chain uses TRBV11-2 with TRBJ2-1, with 7 bases lining up with TRBD2. CDR3 length: 14 residues. The trim removed 6 bases at V and 8 bases at J, leaving 10 bases unmatched. Looked up from germline, CDR1 is SGHAT and CDR2 is FQNNGV.

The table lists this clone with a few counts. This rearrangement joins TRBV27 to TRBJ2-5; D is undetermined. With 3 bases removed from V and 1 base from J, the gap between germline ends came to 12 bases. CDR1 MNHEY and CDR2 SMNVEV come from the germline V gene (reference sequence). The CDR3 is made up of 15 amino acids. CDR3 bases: TGTGCCAGCAGTTTTAGCCAGAACGTCCAAGAGACCCAGTACTTC. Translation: CASSFSQNVQETQYF.

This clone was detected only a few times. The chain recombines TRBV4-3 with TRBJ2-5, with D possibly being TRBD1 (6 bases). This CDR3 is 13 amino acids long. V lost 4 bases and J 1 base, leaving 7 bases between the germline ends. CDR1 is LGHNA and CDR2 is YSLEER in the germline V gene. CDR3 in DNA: TGCGCCAGCAGCCCCAGGGGCCAAGAGACCCAGTACTTC. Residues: CASSPRGQETQYF.

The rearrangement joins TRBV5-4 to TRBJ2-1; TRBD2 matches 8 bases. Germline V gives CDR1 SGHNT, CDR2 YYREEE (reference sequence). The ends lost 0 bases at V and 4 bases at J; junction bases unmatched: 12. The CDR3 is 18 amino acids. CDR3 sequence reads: CASSLGALSSGPYNEQFF. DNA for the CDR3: TGTGCCAGCAGCTTGGGGGCCCTCTCTAGCGGGCCATACAATGAGCAGTTCTTC.

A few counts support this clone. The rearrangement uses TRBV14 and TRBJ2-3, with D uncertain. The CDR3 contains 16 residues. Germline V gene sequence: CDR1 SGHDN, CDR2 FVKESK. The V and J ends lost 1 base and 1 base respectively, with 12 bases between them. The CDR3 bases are TGTGCCAGCAGCCAAGTCTTGGGGTATGGCACAGATACGCAGTATTTT. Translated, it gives CASSQVLGYGTDTQYF.

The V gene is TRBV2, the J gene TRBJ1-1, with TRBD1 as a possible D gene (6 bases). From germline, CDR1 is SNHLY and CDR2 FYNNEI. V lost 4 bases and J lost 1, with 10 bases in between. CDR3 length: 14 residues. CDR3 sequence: CASSAAGQNTEAFF. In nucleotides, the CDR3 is TGTGCCAGCAGTGCGGCGGGACAGAACACTGAAGCTTTCTTT.

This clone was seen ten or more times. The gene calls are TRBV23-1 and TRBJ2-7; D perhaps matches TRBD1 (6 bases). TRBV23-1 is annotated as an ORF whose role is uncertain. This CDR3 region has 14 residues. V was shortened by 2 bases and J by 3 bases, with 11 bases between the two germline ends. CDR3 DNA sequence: TGCGCCAGCAGTCAAAATGACAGGTACTACGAGCAGTACTTC. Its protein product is CASSQNDRYYEQYF.

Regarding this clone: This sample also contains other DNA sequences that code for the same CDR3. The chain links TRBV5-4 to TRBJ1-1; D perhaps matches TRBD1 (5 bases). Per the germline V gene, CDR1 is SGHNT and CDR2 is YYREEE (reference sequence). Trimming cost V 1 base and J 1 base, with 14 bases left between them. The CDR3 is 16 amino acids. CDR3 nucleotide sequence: TGTGCCAGCAGCTTGCCCCTAGGTCAGGGGAACACTGAAGCTTTCTTT. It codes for CASSLPLGQGNTEAFF.

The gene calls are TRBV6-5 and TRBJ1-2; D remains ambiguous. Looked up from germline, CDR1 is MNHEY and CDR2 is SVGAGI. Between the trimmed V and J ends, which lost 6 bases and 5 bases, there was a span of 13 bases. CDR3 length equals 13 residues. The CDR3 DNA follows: TGTGCCAGCAGAAATACACAGCTTTATGGCTACACCTTC. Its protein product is CASRNTQLYGYTF.

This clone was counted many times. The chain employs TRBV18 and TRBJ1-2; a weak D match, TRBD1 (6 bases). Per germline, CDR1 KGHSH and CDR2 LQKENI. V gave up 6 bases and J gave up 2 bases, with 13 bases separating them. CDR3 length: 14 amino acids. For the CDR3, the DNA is TGTGCCAGCTCGGTAGCCCAGGGGAACTATGGCTACACCTTC. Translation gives CASSVAQGNYGYTF.

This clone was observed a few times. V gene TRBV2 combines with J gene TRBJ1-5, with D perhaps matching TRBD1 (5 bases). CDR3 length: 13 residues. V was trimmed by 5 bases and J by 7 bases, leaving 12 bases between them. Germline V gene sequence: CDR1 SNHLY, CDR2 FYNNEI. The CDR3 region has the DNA TGTGCCAGCAGTTTGGGGGAGCGGCAGCCCCAGCATTTT. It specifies CASSLGERQPQHF.

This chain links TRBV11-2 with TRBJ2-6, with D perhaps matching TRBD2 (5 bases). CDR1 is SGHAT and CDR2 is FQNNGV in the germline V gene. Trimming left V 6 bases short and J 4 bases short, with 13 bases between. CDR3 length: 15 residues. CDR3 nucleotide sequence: TGTGCCAGCAGATCTACTAGTAACGGGGCCAACGTCCTGACTTTC. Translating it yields CASRSTSNGANVLTF.

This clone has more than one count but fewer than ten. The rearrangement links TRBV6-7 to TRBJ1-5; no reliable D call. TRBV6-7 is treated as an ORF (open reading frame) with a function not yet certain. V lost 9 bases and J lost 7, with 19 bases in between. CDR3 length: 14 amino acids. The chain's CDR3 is CASYGSEVRQPQHF. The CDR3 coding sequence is TGTGCCAGTTATGGGTCGGAGGTGAGGCAGCCCCAGCATTTT.

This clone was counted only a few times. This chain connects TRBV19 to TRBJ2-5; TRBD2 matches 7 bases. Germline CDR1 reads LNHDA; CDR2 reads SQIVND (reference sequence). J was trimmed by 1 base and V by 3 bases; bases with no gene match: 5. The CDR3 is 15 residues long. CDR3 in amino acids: CASSMTRETQETQYF. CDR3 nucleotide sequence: TGTGCCAGTAGTATGACGCGGGAGACCCAAGAGACCCAGTACTTC.

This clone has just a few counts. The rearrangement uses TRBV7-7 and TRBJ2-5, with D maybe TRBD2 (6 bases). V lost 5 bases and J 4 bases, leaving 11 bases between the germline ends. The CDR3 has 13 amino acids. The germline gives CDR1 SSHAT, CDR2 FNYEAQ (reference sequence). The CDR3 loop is CASSMGGSETQYF. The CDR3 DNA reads TGTGCCAGCAGCATGGGGGGTTCAGAGACCCAGTACTTC.

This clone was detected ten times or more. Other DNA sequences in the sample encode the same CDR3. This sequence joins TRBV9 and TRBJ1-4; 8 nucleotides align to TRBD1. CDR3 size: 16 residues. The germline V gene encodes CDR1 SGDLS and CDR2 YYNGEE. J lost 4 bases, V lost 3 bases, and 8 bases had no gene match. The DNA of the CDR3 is TGTGCCAGCAGCGCTCCCGGGACAGGATTTAATGAAAAACTGTTTTTT. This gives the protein CASSAPGTGFNEKLFF.

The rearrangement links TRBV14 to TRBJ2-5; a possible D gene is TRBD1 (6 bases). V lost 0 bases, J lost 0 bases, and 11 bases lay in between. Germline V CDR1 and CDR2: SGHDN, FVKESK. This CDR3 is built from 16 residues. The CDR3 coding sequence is TGTGCCAGCAGCCAAGATGGACAGACCTACCAAGAGACCCAGTACTTC. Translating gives CASSQDGQTYQETQYF. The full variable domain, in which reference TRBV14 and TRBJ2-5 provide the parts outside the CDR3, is EAGVTQFPSHSVIEKGQTVTLRCDPISGHDNLYWYRRVMGKEIKFLLHFVKESKQDESGMPNNRFLAERTGGTYSTLKVQPAELEDSGVYFCASSQDGQTYQETQYFGPGTRLLVL.

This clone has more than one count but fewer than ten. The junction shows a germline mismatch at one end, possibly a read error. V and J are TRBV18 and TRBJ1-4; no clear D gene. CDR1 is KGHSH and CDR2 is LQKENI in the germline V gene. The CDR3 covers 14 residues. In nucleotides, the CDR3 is TGTGCCAGCTCACCAAGGGAAACCCCGGAAAAGCTGTTTTTT. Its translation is CASSPRETPEKLFF. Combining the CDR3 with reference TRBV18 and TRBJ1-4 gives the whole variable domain NAGVMQNPRHLVRRRGQEARLRCSPMKGHSHVYWYRQLPEEGLKFMVYLQKENIIDESGMPKERFSAEFPKEGPSILRIQQVVRGDSAAYFCASSPRETPEKLFFGSGTQLSVL.

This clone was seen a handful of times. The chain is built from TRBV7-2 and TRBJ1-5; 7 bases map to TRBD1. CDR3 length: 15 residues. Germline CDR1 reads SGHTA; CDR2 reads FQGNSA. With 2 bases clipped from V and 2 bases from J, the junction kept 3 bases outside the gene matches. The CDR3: CASSLSGQGNQPQHF. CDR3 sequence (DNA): TGTGCCAGCAGCTTATCAGGACAGGGCAATCAGCCCCAGCATTTT.

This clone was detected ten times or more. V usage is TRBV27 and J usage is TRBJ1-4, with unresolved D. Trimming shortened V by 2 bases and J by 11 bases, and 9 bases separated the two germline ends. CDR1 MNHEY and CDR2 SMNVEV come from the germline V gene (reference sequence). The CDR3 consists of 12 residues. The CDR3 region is CASSLVNGKLFF. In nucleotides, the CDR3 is TGTGCCAGCAGTTTAGTCAATGGTAAACTGTTTTTT.

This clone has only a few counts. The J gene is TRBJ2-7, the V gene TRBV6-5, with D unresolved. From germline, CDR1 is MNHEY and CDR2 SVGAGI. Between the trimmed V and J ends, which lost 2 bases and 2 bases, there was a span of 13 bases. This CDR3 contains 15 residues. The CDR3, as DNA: TGTGCCAGCAGTTACGGCACACCACCTGCCTACGAGCAGTACTTC. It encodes CASSYGTPPAYEQYF.

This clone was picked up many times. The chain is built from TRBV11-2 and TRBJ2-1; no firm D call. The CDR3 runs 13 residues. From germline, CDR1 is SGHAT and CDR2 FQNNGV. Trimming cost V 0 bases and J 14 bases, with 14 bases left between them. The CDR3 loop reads CASSLDPLVRKFF. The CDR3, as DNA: TGTGCCAGCAGCTTAGATCCGCTAGTCAGAAAGTTCTTC. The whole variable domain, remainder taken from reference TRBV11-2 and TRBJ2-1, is EAGVAQSPRYKIIEKRQSVAFWCNPISGHATLYWYQQILGQGPKLLIQFQNNGVVDDSQLPKDRFSAERLKGVDSTLKIQPAKLEDSAVYLCASSLDPLVRKFFGPGTRLTVL.

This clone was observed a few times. The CDR3 DNA reads TGCGCCAGCAGCCGCAACGACAGGGGAGGGGACGAGCAGTACTTC. It encodes CASSRNDRGGDEQYF. The chain has TRBV5-1 and TRBJ2-7, with D maybe TRBD1 (8 bases). The germline V and J ends were trimmed by 4 bases and 5 bases, with 19 bases remaining between them. CDR1 is SGHRS and CDR2 is YFSETQ in the germline V gene. The CDR3 contains 15 residues.

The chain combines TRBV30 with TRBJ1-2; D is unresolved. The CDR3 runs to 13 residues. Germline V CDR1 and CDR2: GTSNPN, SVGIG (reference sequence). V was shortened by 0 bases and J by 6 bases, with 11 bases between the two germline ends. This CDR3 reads CAWSVHGVDGYTF. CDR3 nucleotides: TGTGCCTGGAGTGTACACGGGGTGGATGGCTACACCTTC.

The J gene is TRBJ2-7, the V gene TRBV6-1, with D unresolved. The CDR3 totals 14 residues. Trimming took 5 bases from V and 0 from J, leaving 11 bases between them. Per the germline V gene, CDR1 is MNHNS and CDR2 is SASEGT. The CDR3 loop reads CASSTDGTSYEQYF. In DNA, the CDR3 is TGTGCCAGCAGTACGGACGGAACCTCCTACGAGCAGTACTTC.

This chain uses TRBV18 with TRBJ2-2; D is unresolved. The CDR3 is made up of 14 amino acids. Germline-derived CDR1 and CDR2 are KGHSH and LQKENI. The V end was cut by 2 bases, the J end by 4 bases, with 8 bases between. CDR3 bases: TGTGCCAGCTCACCATCTGAGCTCACCGGGGAGCTGTTTTTT. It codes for CASSPSELTGELFF.